The present entry profiles one T cell receptor (beta chain) with its context. The antigen is not known. The source of the sample is a study of cytomegalovirus exposure and HLA in healthy donors. The PCR contained 60 Vbeta and 13 Jbeta primers. Assay: immunoSEQ multiplex PCR; the TCRdb copy retains only in-frame clones and omits some. Among 150,000 to 200,000 clones listed, approximately 82% were seen once. The V gene end was trimmed by 5 bases and the J gene end by 10 bases; junction bases not matched to a gene: 19. This CDR3 has 16 amino acids. Germline V gene sequence: CDR1 SEHNR, CDR2 FQNEAQ (reference sequence). Study-level results: When a later analysis was performed, an Asian-associated ancestry cluster reportedly had fewer N-insertions than the approximately 680-donor mean.

The clonotype was recovered from a woman aged 25 to 39 in good health and CMV-seronegative. Sequencing was done on a sample of PBMCs. V is TRBV7-9 and J is TRBJ1-1; 7 bases match TRBD1. The CDR3: CASSHPLPTGMNGAFF. Written as DNA, the CDR3 is TGTGCCAGCAGCCACCCCCTTCCGACAGGGATGAACGGAGCTTTCTTT.